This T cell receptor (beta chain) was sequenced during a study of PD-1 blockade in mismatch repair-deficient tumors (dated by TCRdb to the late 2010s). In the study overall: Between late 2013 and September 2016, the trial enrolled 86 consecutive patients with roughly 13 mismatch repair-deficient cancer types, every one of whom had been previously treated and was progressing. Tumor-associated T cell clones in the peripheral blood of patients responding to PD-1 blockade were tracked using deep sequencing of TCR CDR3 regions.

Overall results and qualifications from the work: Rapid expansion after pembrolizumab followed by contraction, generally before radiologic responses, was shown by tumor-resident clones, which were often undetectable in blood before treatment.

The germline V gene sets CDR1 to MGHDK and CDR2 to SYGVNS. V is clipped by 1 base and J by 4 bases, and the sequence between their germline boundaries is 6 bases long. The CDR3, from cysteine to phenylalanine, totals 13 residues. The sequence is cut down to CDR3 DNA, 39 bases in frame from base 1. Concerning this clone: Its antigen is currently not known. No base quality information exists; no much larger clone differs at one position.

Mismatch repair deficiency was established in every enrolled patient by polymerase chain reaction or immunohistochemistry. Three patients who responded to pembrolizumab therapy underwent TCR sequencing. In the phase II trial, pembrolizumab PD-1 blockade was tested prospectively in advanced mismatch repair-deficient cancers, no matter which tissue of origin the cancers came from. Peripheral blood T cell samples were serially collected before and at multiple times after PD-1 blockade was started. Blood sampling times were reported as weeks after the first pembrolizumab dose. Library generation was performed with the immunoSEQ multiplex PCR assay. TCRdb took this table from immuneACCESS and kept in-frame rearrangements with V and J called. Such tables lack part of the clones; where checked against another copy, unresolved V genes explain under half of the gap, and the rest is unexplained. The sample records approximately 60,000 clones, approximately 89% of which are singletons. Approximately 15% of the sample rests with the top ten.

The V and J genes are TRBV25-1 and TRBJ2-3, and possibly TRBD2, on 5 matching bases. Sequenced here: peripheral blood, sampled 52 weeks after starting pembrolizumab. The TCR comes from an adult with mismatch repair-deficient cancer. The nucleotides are TGTGCCAGCAGTGAATGGGGAGCAGATACGCAGTATTTT. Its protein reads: CASSEWGADTQYF.